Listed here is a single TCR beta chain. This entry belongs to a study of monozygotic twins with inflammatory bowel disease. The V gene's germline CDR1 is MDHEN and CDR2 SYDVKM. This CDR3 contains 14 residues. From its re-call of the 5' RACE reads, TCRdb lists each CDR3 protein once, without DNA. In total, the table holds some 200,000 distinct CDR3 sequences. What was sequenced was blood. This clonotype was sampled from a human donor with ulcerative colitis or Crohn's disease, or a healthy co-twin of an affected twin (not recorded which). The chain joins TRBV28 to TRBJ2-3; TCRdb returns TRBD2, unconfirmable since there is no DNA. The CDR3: CASSLTSGLRGPYF.